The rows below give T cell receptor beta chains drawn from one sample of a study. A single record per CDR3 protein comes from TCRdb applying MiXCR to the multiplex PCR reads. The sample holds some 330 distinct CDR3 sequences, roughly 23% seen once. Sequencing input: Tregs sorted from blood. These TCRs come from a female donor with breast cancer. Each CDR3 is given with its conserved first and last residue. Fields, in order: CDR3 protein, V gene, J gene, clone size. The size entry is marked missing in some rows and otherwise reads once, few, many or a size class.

cdr3_aa: CASSPDSSYGYTF
v_call: TRBV12-3/TRBV12-4
j_call: TRBJ1-2
clone_size: -

cdr3_aa: CASIQGQGGYGYTF
v_call: TRBV12-3/TRBV12-4
j_call: TRBJ1-2
clone_size: -

cdr3_aa: CASRRGSGPGYGYTF
v_call: TRBV12-3/TRBV12-4
j_call: TRBJ1-2
clone_size: -

cdr3_aa: CASSPRTGDNYGYTF
v_call: TRBV12-3/TRBV12-4
j_call: TRBJ1-2
clone_size: few

cdr3_aa: CASSSWGQEDGYTF
v_call: TRBV12-3/TRBV12-4
j_call: TRBJ1-2
clone_size: many

cdr3_aa: CASSVTPVRGYTF
v_call: TRBV12-3/TRBV12-4
j_call: TRBJ1-2
clone_size: hyperexpanded

cdr3_aa: CASSRDRYGYTF
v_call: TRBV12-3/TRBV12-4
j_call: TRBJ1-2
clone_size: -

cdr3_aa: CASSGTGAYGYTF
v_call: TRBV12-3/TRBV12-4
j_call: TRBJ1-2
clone_size: -

cdr3_aa: CASNLGTGAYGYTF
v_call: TRBV12-3/TRBV12-4
j_call: TRBJ1-2
clone_size: few

cdr3_aa: CASSLQAGYGYTF
v_call: TRBV12-3/TRBV12-4
j_call: TRBJ1-2
clone_size: hyperexpanded

cdr3_aa: CASSLYRQKDGYTF
v_call: TRBV12-3/TRBV12-4
j_call: TRBJ1-2
clone_size: once

cdr3_aa: CASTMTGDGYTF
v_call: TRBV12-3/TRBV12-4
j_call: TRBJ1-2
clone_size: -

cdr3_aa: CASMDRGNGYTF
v_call: TRBV12-3/TRBV12-4
j_call: TRBJ1-2
clone_size: medium-sized

cdr3_aa: CASSLVVGGYTF
v_call: TRBV12-3/TRBV12-4
j_call: TRBJ1-2
clone_size: few

cdr3_aa: CASSGTDFYGYTF
v_call: TRBV12-3/TRBV12-4
j_call: TRBJ1-2
clone_size: -

cdr3_aa: CASSDSPGQGVGGYTF
v_call: TRBV12-3/TRBV12-4
j_call: TRBJ1-2
clone_size: few

cdr3_aa: CASIQGQGLNYGYTF
v_call: TRBV12-3/TRBV12-4
j_call: TRBJ1-2
clone_size: -

cdr3_aa: CASSLSSTDYTF
v_call: TRBV12-3/TRBV12-4
j_call: TRBJ1-2
clone_size: large